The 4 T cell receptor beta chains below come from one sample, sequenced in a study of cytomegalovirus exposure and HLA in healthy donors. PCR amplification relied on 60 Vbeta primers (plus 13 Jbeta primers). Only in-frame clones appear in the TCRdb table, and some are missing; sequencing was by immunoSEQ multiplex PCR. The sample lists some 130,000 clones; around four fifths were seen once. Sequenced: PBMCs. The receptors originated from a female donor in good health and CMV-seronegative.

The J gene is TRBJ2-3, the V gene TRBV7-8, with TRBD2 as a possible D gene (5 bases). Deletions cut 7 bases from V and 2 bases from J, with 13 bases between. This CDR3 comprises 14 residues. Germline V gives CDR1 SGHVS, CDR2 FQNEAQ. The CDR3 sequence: CASTLLGFTDTQYF. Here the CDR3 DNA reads TGTGCCAGCACCCTACTAGGATTCACAGATACGCAGTATTTT.

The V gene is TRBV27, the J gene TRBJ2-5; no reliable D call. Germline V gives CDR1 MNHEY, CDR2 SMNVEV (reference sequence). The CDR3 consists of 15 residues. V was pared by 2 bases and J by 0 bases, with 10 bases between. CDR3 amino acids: CASSLAVLYQETQYF. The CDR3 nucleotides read TGTGCCAGCAGTTTAGCGGTCCTGTACCAAGAGACCCAGTACTTC.

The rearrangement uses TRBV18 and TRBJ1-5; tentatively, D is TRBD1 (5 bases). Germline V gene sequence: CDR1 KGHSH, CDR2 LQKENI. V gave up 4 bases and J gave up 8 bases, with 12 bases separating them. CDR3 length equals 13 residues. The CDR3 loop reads CASSLGVREPQHF. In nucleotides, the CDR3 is TGTGCCAGCTCACTAGGGGTTAGGGAGCCCCAGCATTTT.

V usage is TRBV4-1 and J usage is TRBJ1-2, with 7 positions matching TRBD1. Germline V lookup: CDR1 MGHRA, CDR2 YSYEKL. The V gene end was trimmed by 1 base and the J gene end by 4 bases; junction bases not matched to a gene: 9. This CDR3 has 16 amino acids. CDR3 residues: CASSQGLKGAGYGYTF. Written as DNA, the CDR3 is TGCGCCAGCAGCCAAGGCCTCAAGGGGGCCGGCTATGGCTACACCTTC.